The source of this TCR beta chain is a study of OX40 agonist ivuxolimab in advanced cancers. Across the whole study: In three patients, partial responses were observed, one with hepatocellular carcinoma and two with cutaneous melanoma.

General study points: Average numbers of expanded clones were greater in CD8+ T cells than in CD4+.

As concerns this clone: Antigen unknown.

Patients with a history of autoimmune disease or on systemic immunosuppression were excluded. The CDR3 has 14 residues. Germline CDR1 reads SGHAT; CDR2 reads FQNNGV. Trimming left V 4 bases short and J 8 bases short, with 14 bases between. Profiling relied on immunoSEQ multiplex PCR, and the TCRdb table lists in-frame clones only, not all of them. The sample lists just under 65,000 clones, just under 85% occurring once. The specimen comprised CD4+ or CD8+ T cells sorted from blood, sampled in a trial of the OX40 agonist ivuxolimab. The chain links TRBV11-2 to TRBJ1-4; D may be TRBD1 (5 bases). The clonotype was recovered from an adult with an advanced solid tumor such as melanoma, head and neck, liver or kidney cancer. CDR3 loop: CASSWGVGGEKLFF. As DNA, the CDR3 is TGTGCCAGCAGCTGGGGGGTAGGAGGGGAAAAACTGTTTTTT. Looking up the rest from reference TRBV11-2 and TRBJ1-4 gives the full variable domain: EAGVAQSPRYKIIEKRQSVAFWCNPISGHATLYWYQQILGQGPKLLIQFQNNGVVDDSQLPKDRFSAERLKGVDSTLKIQPAKLEDSAVYLCASSWGVGGEKLFFGSGTQLSVL.